This T cell receptor (beta chain) was profiled in a study of blood T cell repertoires in COVID-19. Profiling relied on immunoSEQ multiplex PCR, and the TCRdb table lists in-frame clones only, not all of them. This sample yields under 250,000 clones, of which about 80% are seen a single time; about 1.7% belongs to the top ten. Researchers sorted participants into cohorts using their self-reported clinical history. This CDR3 contains 15 residues. CDR1 is LNHDA and CDR2 is SQIVND in the germline V gene (reference sequence). V lost 4 bases and J 7 bases, leaving 17 bases between the germline ends. The specimen was PBMCs or T cells enriched from blood (not recorded which). The sequence was collected from a man between 60 and 75 years old who had recovered from COVID-19. The chain employs TRBV19 and TRBJ2-1; the D gene is possibly TRBD1 (6 bases). For the CDR3, the DNA is TGTGCCAGTAGTACCGGACAGAATCTTGGGAATGAGCAGTTCTTC. Its translation: CASSTGQNLGNEQFF. Full variable domain (rest looked up from reference TRBV19 and TRBJ2-1): DGGITQSPKYLFRKEGQNVTLSCEQNLNHDAMYWYRQDPGQGLRLIYYSQIVNDFQKGDIAEGYSVSREKKESFPLTVTSAQKNPTAFYLCASSTGQNLGNEQFFGPGTRLTVL.